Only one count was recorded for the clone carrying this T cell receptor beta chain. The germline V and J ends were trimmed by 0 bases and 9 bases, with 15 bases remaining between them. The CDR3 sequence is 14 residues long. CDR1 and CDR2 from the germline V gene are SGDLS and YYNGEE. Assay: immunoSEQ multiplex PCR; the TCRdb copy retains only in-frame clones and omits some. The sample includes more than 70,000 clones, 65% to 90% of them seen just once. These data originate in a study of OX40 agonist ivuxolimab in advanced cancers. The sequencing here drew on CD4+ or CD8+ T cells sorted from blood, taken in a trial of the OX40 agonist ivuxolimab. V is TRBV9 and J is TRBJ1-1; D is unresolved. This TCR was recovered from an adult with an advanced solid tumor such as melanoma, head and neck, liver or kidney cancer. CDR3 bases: TGTGCCAGCAGCGTAGGGAATTCAGGCGATAAAGCTTTCTTT. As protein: CASSVGNSGDKAFF.